The 9 T cell receptor beta chains listed next were all sequenced from one sample in a study of beta chain features in type 1 diabetes. Expressed TCRB transcripts were sequenced because the entire RNA isolate underwent reverse transcription. The repertoire was sequenced with immunoSEQ multiplex PCR; TCRdb's copy has only in-frame clones and lacks some. The sample contains some 360,000 clones, around a fifth of which appear only once. The sample comprised naive CD4+ T cells from blood. The receptors stem from a woman under 30 in good health.

The table lists this clone with a few counts. The chain joins TRBV7-9 to TRBJ1-5; D gene unclear. Between the trimmed V and J ends, which lost 1 base and 9 bases, there was a span of 4 bases. CDR1 is SEHNR, CDR2 FQNEAQ, per germline (reference sequence). The CDR3 spans 11 residues. The CDR3 coding sequence is TGTGCCAGCAGCTTAGGAGGGCCCCAGCATTTT. It codes for CASSLGGPQHF.

This clone was detected a few times. This chain uses TRBV7-9 with TRBJ2-3; TRBD2 matches 8 bases. J gave up 0 bases and V 4 bases, and 3 bases lay outside the gene matches. Germline assignment: CDR1 SEHNR and CDR2 FQNEAQ (reference sequence). The CDR3 covers 15 residues. The CDR3 DNA reads TGTGCCAGCAGCTCACTAGCGGCTAGCACAGATACGCAGTATTTT. It is translated as CASSSLAASTDTQYF.

This clone was observed a few times. The rearrangement uses TRBV9 and TRBJ1-2; D gene uncertain. The CDR3 length is 15 residues. The germline V and J ends were trimmed by 0 bases and 8 bases, with 17 bases remaining between them. Germline-derived CDR1 and CDR2 are SGDLS and YYNGEE. For the CDR3, the DNA is TGTGCCAGCAGCGTAGACCCGGGTCCAACCGGAGGCTACACCTTC. Translated: CASSVDPGPTGGYTF.

This clone was counted a few times. V gene TRBV12-5 combines with J gene TRBJ2-1; 11 positions agree with TRBD2. Looked up from germline, CDR1 is LGHNT and CDR2 is FRNRAP. Losses at the gene ends were 5 bases for V and 6 bases for J; bases not matched to a gene: 6. The CDR3 is 15 amino acids. CDR3 loop: CASGPPGLAANEQFF. For the CDR3, the DNA is TGTGCTAGTGGTCCTCCGGGACTAGCGGCCAATGAGCAGTTCTTC. The full variable domain, in which reference TRBV12-5 and TRBJ2-1 provide the parts outside the CDR3, is DARVTQTPRHKVTEMGQEVTMRCQPILGHNTVFWYRQTMMQGLELLAYFRNRAPLDDSGMPKDRFSAEMPDATLATLKIQPSEPRDSAVYFCASGPPGLAANEQFFGPGTRLTVL.

This clone was counted between two and nine times. The chain employs TRBV5-6 and TRBJ2-5; no clear D gene. Trimming removed 5 bases from V and 0 bases from J, with 11 bases in between. Germline V gives CDR1 SGHDT, CDR2 YYEEEE. The CDR3 is 14 amino acids. The CDR3 region has the DNA TGTGCCAGCAGTCGAATCCAGTACCAAGAGACCCAGTACTTC. Amino acid sequence: CASSRIQYQETQYF.

This clone showed up just a few times. The rearrangement links TRBV13 to TRBJ2-5; D gene uncertain. The J call may be wrong; the DNA end is better matched by TRBJ2-7. The V gene's germline CDR1 is PRHDT and CDR2 FYEKMQ (reference sequence). CDR3 length equals 11 residues. The CDR3, as DNA: TGTGCCAGCAGCTCAACGTACGAGCAGTACTTC. Translation gives CASSSTYEQYF.

The chain couples TRBV5-4 to TRBJ1-5, with 8 bases matching TRBD1. The CDR3 has 14 amino acids. V lost 4 bases and J lost 7; bases outside the gene matches: 7. CDR1 SGHNT and CDR2 YYREEE come from the germline V gene (reference sequence). The CDR3 nucleotides are TGTGCCAGCAGCACAGGGGGAAGTAAGCAGCCCCAGCATTTT. The encoded protein is CASSTGGSKQPQHF.

This clone was seen a few times. This chain joins TRBV7-8 and TRBJ2-6; TRBD1 aligns across 10 bases. The CDR3 extends over 18 amino acids. CDR1 and CDR2 from the germline V gene are SGHVS and FQNEAQ. The ends lost 8 bases at V and 2 bases at J; junction bases unmatched: 12. CDR3 in DNA: TGTGCCAGCTGCCCCCTGGGACAGGGGAGGCCTGGGGCCAACGTCCTGACTTTC. Translated: CASCPLGQGRPGANVLTF.

Only a few counts were recorded for this clone. This sequence joins TRBV29-1 and TRBJ2-1; tentative D call: TRBD1 (6 bases). The CDR3 totals 12 residues. V dropped 6 bases and J dropped 2 bases, with 8 bases sitting between them. The germline CDR1 and CDR2 sequences are SQVTM and ANQGSEA. CDR3 amino acids: CSVGTPYNEQFF. The CDR3 region has the DNA TGCAGCGTCGGGACACCCTACAATGAGCAGTTCTTC.